Presented here are 5 T cell receptor beta chains from one specimen sequenced in a study of cytomegalovirus exposure and HLA in healthy donors. Primers included in the PCR were 60 Vbeta and 13 Jbeta primers. Profiled with immunoSEQ multiplex PCR; TCRdb holds only in-frame clones, not every one. The sample yields about 100,000 clones, more than 70% seen once. Sequencing was carried out using PBMCs. The receptors come from a man younger than 40 in good health and CMV-seronegative.

The rearrangement uses TRBV7-6 and TRBJ1-2, with a weak D call TRBD1 (6 bases). The CDR3 is made up of 14 amino acids. Germline CDR1 SGHVS, CDR2 FNYEAQ. The ends were cut back, 1 base at V and 6 bases at J, with 12 bases in the middle. DNA for the CDR3: TGTGCCAGCAGCTTAGGGGGGGGGCCTGATGGCTACACCTTC. It yields the protein CASSLGGGPDGYTF.

This clone turned up a few times. The J gene is TRBJ1-1, the V gene TRBV6-5; 8 bases align to TRBD1. From germline, CDR1 is MNHEY and CDR2 SVGAGI. The CDR3 sequence is 14 residues long. V lost 6 bases and J lost 0; bases outside the gene matches: 3. CDR3 DNA sequence: TGTGCCAGCAGGACGGGACAGGTGAACACTGAAGCTTTCTTT. As protein: CASRTGQVNTEAFF.

The chain uses TRBV7-6 and TRBJ2-7; perhaps TRBD1 as D (5 bases). Between the trimmed V and J ends, which lost 2 bases and 0 bases, there was a span of 8 bases. Germline V gene data show CDR1 as SGHVS and CDR2 as FNYEAQ. This CDR3 is 14 amino acids long. CDR3 residues: CASSLRQSSYEQYF. The CDR3 region has the DNA TGTGCCAGCAGCTTAAGACAGAGCTCCTACGAGCAGTACTTC.

The sample holds a few counts of this clone. J is TRBJ2-3 and V is TRBV7-9; 9 bases are a match to TRBD2. V lost 5 bases, J lost 0 bases, and 3 bases stayed unmatched. The germline CDR1 and CDR2 sequences are SEHNR and FQNEAQ (reference sequence). This CDR3 spans 15 amino acids. The CDR3 loop reads CASSPTSGSTDTQYF. The CDR3, as DNA: TGTGCCAGCAGCCCGACTAGCGGAAGCACAGATACGCAGTATTTT.

The chain links TRBV14 to TRBJ2-7; D unresolved. The V gene's germline CDR1 is SGHDN and CDR2 FVKESK. The CDR3 is made up of 12 amino acids. V gave up 4 bases and J gave up 1 base, with 5 bases separating them. Here the CDR3 reads CASSPNSYEQYF. The CDR3 DNA follows: TGTGCCAGCAGCCCTAATTCCTACGAGCAGTACTTC. The whole variable domain, filled in from reference TRBV14 and TRBJ2-7, reads EAGVTQFPSHSVIEKGQTVTLRCDPISGHDNLYWYRRVMGKEIKFLLHFVKESKQDESGMPNNRFLAERTGGTYSTLKVQPAELEDSGVYFCASSPNSYEQYFGPGTRLTVT.